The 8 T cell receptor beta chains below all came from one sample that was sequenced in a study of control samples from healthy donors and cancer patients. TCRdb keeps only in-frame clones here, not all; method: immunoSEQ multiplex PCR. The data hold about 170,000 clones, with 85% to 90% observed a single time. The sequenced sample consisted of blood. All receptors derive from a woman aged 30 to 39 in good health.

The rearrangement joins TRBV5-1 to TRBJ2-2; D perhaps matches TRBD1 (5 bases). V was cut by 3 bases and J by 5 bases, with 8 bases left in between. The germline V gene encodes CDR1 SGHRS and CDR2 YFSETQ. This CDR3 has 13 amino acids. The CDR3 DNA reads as TGCGCCAGCAGCTACCGGACAACCGGGGAGCTGTTTTTT. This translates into CASSYRTTGELFF.

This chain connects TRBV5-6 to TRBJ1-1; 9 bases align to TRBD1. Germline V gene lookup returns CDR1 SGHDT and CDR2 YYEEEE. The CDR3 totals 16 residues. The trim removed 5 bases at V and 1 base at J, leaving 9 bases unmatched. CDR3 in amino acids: CASSWGWGQGNTEAFF. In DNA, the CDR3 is TGTGCCAGCAGTTGGGGTTGGGGACAGGGGAACACTGAAGCTTTCTTT.

CDR3 DNA sequence: TGTGCCAGCTCACCACGTTCGACAGGGGCCTACGAGCAGTACTTC. Translated, it gives CASSPRSTGAYEQYF. This rearrangement joins TRBV18 to TRBJ2-7; TRBD1 matches 8 bases. The CDR3 spans 15 residues. J lost 2 bases, V lost 1 base, and 4 bases had no gene match. Germline V lookup: CDR1 KGHSH, CDR2 LQKENI.

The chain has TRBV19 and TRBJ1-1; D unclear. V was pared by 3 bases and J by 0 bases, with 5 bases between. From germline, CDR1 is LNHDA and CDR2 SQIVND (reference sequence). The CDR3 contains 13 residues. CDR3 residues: CASSIDLNTEAFF. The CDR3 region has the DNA TGTGCCAGTAGTATCGACTTGAACACTGAAGCTTTCTTT.

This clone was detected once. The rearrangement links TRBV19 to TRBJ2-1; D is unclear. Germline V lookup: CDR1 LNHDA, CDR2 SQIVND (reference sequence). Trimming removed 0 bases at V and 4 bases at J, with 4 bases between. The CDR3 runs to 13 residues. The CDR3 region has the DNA TGTGCCAGTAGTATAGACGCGTACAATGAGCAGTTCTTC. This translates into CASSIDAYNEQFF.

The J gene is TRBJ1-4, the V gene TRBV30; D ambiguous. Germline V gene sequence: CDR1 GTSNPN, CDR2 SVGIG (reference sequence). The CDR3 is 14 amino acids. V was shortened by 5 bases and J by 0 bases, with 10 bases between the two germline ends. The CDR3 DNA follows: TGTGCCTGGGGCCGTCGAACAACTAATGAAAAACTGTTTTTT. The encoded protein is CAWGRRTTNEKLFF.

CDR3 loop: CASSAENTGELFF. The CDR3 region has the DNA TGTGCCAGCAGCGCTGAAAACACCGGGGAGCTGTTTTTT. The chain joins TRBV9 to TRBJ2-2; D ambiguous. The germline gives CDR1 SGDLS, CDR2 YYNGEE. The V end was cut by 3 bases, the J end by 2 bases, with 5 bases between. The CDR3 has 13 residues.

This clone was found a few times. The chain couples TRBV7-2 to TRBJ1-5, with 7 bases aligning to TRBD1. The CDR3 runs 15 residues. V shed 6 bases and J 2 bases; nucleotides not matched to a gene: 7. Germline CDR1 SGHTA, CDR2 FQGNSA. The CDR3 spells CASRMRTGGNQPQHF. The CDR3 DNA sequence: TGTGCCAGCAGGATGAGGACAGGCGGCAATCAGCCCCAGCATTTT.